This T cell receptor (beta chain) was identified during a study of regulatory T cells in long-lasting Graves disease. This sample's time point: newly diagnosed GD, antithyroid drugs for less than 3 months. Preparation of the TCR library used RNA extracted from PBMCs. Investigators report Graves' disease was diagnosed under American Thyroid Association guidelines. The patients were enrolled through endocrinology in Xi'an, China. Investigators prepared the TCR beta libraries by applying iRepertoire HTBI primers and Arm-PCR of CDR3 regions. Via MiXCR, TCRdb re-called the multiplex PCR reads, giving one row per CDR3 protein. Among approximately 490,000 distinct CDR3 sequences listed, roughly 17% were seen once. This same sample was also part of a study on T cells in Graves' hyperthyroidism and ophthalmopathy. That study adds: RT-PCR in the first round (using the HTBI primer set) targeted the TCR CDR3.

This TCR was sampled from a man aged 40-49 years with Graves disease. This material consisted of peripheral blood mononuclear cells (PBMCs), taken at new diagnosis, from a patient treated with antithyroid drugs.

This CDR3 reads CASRLVGMEWTQYF. As DNA, the CDR3 is TGTGCCAGCAGGCTAGTGGGGATGGAGTGGACCCAGTACTTC. The genes are TRBV12-3 or TRBV12-4 and TRBJ2-5; no clear D gene. The CDR3 has 14 residues. V lost 6 bases to trimming and J lost 7 bases, with 18 bases between them.